This TCR beta chain was profiled in a study of shared clonotypes between healthy human individuals. Produced via immunoSEQ multiplex PCR; TCRdb's table is partial and in-frame only. The sample includes 550,000 to 700,000 clones, approximately 73% seen only once; the top ten take under 2%. This TCR came from a woman aged 25 to 39 in good health. Material for sequencing was memory CD4+ T cells sorted from blood. Subset meaning: CD45RA-negative fraction.

The CDR3 loop reads CASSLTGIAKNIQYF. In DNA form, the CDR3 reads TGTGCCAGCAGCCTGACAGGTATAGCCAAAAACATTCAGTACTTC. The rearrangement links TRBV28 to TRBJ2-4, with a tentative D call TRBD1 (6 bases). V lost 6 bases and J 0 bases, leaving 12 bases between the germline ends. The V gene's germline CDR1 is MDHEN and CDR2 SYDVKM. CDR3 length: 15 residues.